These 21 T cell receptor beta chains came from one sample sequenced in a study of cytomegalovirus exposure and HLA in healthy donors. PCR primers comprised 60 Vbeta and 13 Jbeta primers. Profiled with immunoSEQ multiplex PCR; TCRdb holds only in-frame clones, not every one. The repertoire holds tens of thousands of clones, around 84% seen once, with 8% to 9% in the top ten. The sequenced sample consisted of PBMCs. These receptors were obtained from a woman aged 40 to 50 in good health and CMV-seropositive.

The chain couples TRBV4-2 to TRBJ2-7, with 8 bases matching TRBD1. The germline V gene encodes CDR1 LGHNA and CDR2 YNFKEQ. Trimming at V came to 4 bases and at J to 2 bases, leaving 7 bases not matched to a gene. The CDR3 runs to 15 residues. The CDR3 DNA reads as TGTGCCAGCAGCCGAGGTCAGGGGGCCACCTACGAGCAGTACTTC. Residues: CASSRGQGATYEQYF.

The chain is built from TRBV28 and TRBJ1-1, with 7 bases lining up with TRBD1. Germline V gene sequence: CDR1 MDHEN, CDR2 SYDVKM. V gave up 6 bases and J gave up 8 bases; unmatched junction bases: 12. The CDR3 spans 14 residues. CDR3 sequence: CASRPTTGAIEAFF. CDR3 nucleotides: TGTGCCAGCAGACCTACCACAGGGGCGATCGAAGCTTTCTTT.

The V and J genes are TRBV5-6 and TRBJ1-2; tentatively, D is TRBD1 (5 bases). CDR3 size: 13 residues. Germline V lookup: CDR1 SGHDT, CDR2 YYEEEE. Trimming took 0 bases from V and 6 from J, leaving 9 bases between them. Here the CDR3 DNA reads TGTGCCAGCAGCTTGGTGGCAGGGAATGGCTACACCTTC. Encoded protein: CASSLVAGNGYTF.

The chain recombines TRBV29-1 with TRBJ2-7; TRBD1 matches at 9 bases. J gave up 4 bases and V 1 base, and 8 bases lay outside the gene matches. CDR1 and CDR2 from the germline V gene are SQVTM and ANQGSEA. This CDR3 spans 15 amino acids. The CDR3 sequence is CSVEVPGTGTYEQYF. In nucleotides, the CDR3 is TGCAGCGTTGAAGTACCGGGGACAGGGACTTACGAGCAGTACTTC.

The chain has TRBV19 and TRBJ1-2; TRBD1 agrees at 7 bases. The CDR3 consists of 13 residues. V lost 6 bases and J lost 6; bases outside the gene matches: 7. Germline assignment: CDR1 LNHDA and CDR2 SQIVND (reference sequence). This CDR3 reads CASSLTGLDGYTF. The CDR3 region has the DNA TGTGCCAGTAGCCTGACAGGGTTAGATGGCTACACCTTC.

This chain uses TRBV6-1 with TRBJ2-3; D call uncertain. Looked up from germline, CDR1 is MNHNS and CDR2 is SASEGT. Trimming took 2 bases from V and 2 from J, leaving 5 bases between them. There are 13 residues in the CDR3. Here the CDR3 DNA reads TGTGCCAGCAGTGAACTAATCACAGATACGCAGTATTTT. Residues: CASSELITDTQYF.

CDR3 loop: CASSLGTSTHNEQFF. CDR3 nucleotides: TGTGCCAGCAGCTTAGGGACTAGCACGCACAATGAGCAGTTCTTC. The chain uses TRBV7-2 and TRBJ2-1; 8 bases are a match to TRBD2. The V and J ends lost 1 base and 5 bases, in that order; junction bases with no gene match: 4. The germline V gene encodes CDR1 SGHTA and CDR2 FQGNSA. The CDR3 has 15 residues. Full variable domain (missing parts from reference TRBV7-2 and TRBJ2-1): GAGVSQSPSNKVTEKGKDVELRCDPISGHTALYWYRQSLGQGLEFLIYFQGNSAPDKSGLPSDRFSAERTGGSVSTLTIQRTQQEDSAVYLCASSLGTSTHNEQFFGPGTRLTVL.

The chain joins TRBV4-1 to TRBJ2-5; possibly TRBD1 for D (6 bases). V was cut by 4 bases and J by 2 bases, with 14 bases left in between. Germline lookup yields CDR1 MGHRA and CDR2 YSYEKL. The CDR3 length is 15 residues. The CDR3 loop reads CASSLGDKDQETQYF. The CDR3 nucleotides read TGCGCCAGCAGCCTGGGGGACAAAGATCAAGAGACCCAGTACTTC.

This rearrangement joins TRBV7-9 to TRBJ2-2; TRBD2 agrees at 9 bases. V lost 4 bases and J lost 4; bases outside the gene matches: 13. The length of the CDR3 is 18 residues. The germline gives CDR1 SEHNR, CDR2 FQNEAQ (reference sequence). The CDR3 sequence: CASSSTSGSGHSTGELFF. The CDR3 DNA reads TGTGCCAGCAGCTCCACTAGCGGGTCCGGGCATAGCACCGGGGAGCTGTTTTTT. Full variable domain (remainder filled in from reference TRBV7-9 and TRBJ2-2): DTGVSQNPRHKITKRGQNVTFRCDPISEHNRLYWYRQTLGQGPEFLTYFQNEAQLEKSRLLSDRFSAERPKGSFSTLEIQRTEQGDSAMYLCASSSTSGSGHSTGELFFGEGSRLTVL.

This clone has a single count. V usage is TRBV19 and J usage is TRBJ1-2; TRBD1 agrees at 7 bases. Trimming removed 6 bases from V and 1 base from J; junction bases left unmatched: 8. The CDR3 consists of 15 residues. Germline V gene lookup returns CDR1 LNHDA and CDR2 SQIVND (reference sequence). CDR3 in DNA: TGTGCCAGTAGCCCACAGGGGAGGATTAACTATGGCTACACCTTC. Protein product: CASSPQGRINYGYTF. Drawing the rest from reference TRBV19 and TRBJ1-2, the complete variable domain is DGGITQSPKYLFRKEGQNVTLSCEQNLNHDAMYWYRQDPGQGLRLIYYSQIVNDFQKGDIAEGYSVSREKKESFPLTVTSAQKNPTAFYLCASSPQGRINYGYTFGSGTRLTVV.

V gene TRBV15 combines with J gene TRBJ1-4; 11 bases map to TRBD1. V shed 1 base, J shed 7 bases, and the junction held 5 bases outside the gene matches. This CDR3 region has 16 residues. Germline values: CDR1 LNHNV, CDR2 YYDKDF (reference sequence). The CDR3 nucleotides are TGTGCCACCAGCAGAGCTGGACAGGGGGCGAGTGAAAAACTGTTTTTT. Encoded protein: CATSRAGQGASEKLFF.

The chain carries TRBV19 and TRBJ1-2; TRBD1 matches at 8 bases. The CDR3 has 13 residues. Germline V CDR1 and CDR2: LNHDA, SQIVND (reference sequence). J gave up 8 bases and V 3 bases, and 5 bases lay outside the gene matches. CDR3 sequence (DNA): TGTGCCAGTAGTATGACCAGGGGGCAAGGCTACACCTTC. Translating it yields CASSMTRGQGYTF.

This sequence joins TRBV19 and TRBJ1-6; possibly TRBD1 for D (5 bases). Deletions cut 5 bases from V and 9 bases from J, with 11 bases between. The germline gives CDR1 LNHDA, CDR2 SQIVND (reference sequence). The CDR3 has 13 residues. The CDR3 coding sequence is TGTGCCAGTAGTTTACAGGTTCGTTCACCCCTCCACTTT. It translates to CASSLQVRSPLHF.

This rearrangement joins TRBV6-1 to TRBJ1-6, with a tentative D call TRBD1 (5 bases). Germline CDR1 reads MNHNS; CDR2 reads SASEGT. The CDR3 length is 15 residues. Trimming cost V 1 base and J 6 bases, with 10 bases left between them. DNA for the CDR3: TGTGCCAGCAGTGAAGTGGGGCGGGGTAATTCACCCCTCCACTTT. Protein product: CASSEVGRGNSPLHF.

CDR3 amino acids: CASSLLGDTEAFF. The CDR3 DNA follows: TGTGCCAGCAGCTTACTAGGAGACACTGAAGCTTTCTTT. The chain is built from TRBV5-5 and TRBJ1-1; no reliable D call. Germline CDR1 is SGHKS and CDR2 is YYEKEE (reference sequence). The CDR3 contains 13 residues. Trimming pared 2 bases from V and 3 bases from J, leaving 8 bases between.

V usage is TRBV11-2 and J usage is TRBJ1-5; D is uncertain. The CDR3 totals 16 residues. CDR1 is SGHAT, CDR2 FQNNGV, per germline. V gave up 1 base and J gave up 1 base, with 11 bases separating them. The CDR3 protein is CASSLGSGYSNQPQHF. CDR3 in DNA: TGTGCCAGCAGCTTAGGGTCAGGTTACAGCAATCAGCCCCAGCATTTT.

V usage is TRBV5-1 and J usage is TRBJ2-1, with TRBD2 matching 13 bases. The junction had 3 bases not matched to a gene; V was cut back by 3 bases and J by 3 bases. Germline V gene sequence: CDR1 SGHRS, CDR2 YFSETQ. The CDR3 sequence is 16 residues long. CDR3 DNA: TGCGCCAGCAGCTCCAGGACTAGCGGGGGCTACAATGAGCAGTTCTTC. Its translation: CASSSRTSGGYNEQFF.

The rearrangement joins TRBV30 to TRBJ2-5, with TRBD2 matching 8 bases. Germline CDR1 reads GTSNPN; CDR2 reads SVGIG (reference sequence). Losses at the gene ends were 2 bases for V and 2 bases for J; bases not matched to a gene: 10. The CDR3 has 16 residues. The CDR3: CAWSQMGLVGQETQYF. In nucleotides, the CDR3 is TGTGCCTGGAGTCAGATGGGACTAGTTGGGCAAGAGACCCAGTACTTC.

The chain combines TRBV5-1 with TRBJ2-6, with TRBD1 matching over 8 bases. Germline CDR1 SGHRS, CDR2 YFSETQ. The CDR3 consists of 19 residues. Trimming at V came to 1 base and at J to 1 base, leaving 10 bases not matched to a gene. The CDR3 DNA follows: TGCGCCAGCAGCTTGATCCCCAGGCAGGGGGCATCTGGGGCCAACGTCCTGACTTTC. Translating gives CASSLIPRQGASGANVLTF.

Details on this clone: Mismatch with germline at one junction end may stem from a read error. The CDR3 DNA reads as TGCGCCAGCAGCTTGGGGGACCAGAGAGACAGGGGGGACTTC. It is translated as CASSLGDQRDRGDF. This chain links TRBV5-1 with TRBJ2-4; 9 bases fit TRBD1. This CDR3 contains 14 residues. In germline, CDR1 is SGHRS, CDR2 YFSETQ.

This clone was counted a single time. The junction departs from germline at one end; a sequencing error may be responsible. V is TRBV7-9 and J is TRBJ2-7; 7 nucleotides match TRBD1. The CDR3 contains 12 residues. Per the germline V gene, CDR1 is SEHNR and CDR2 is FQNEAQ (reference sequence). Here the CDR3 DNA reads TGTTCCAGCAGCTTAGGGGGCGCCGAGCAGTACTTC. Translation gives CSSSLGGAEQYF. Looking up the rest from reference TRBV7-9 and TRBJ2-7 gives the full variable domain: DTGVSQNPRHKITKRGQNVTFRCDPISEHNRLYWYRQTLGQGPEFLTYFQNEAQLEKSRLLSDRFSAERPKGSFSTLEIQRTEQGDSAMYLCSSSLGGAEQYFGPGTRLTVT.